The T cell receptor (beta chain) under discussion was sequenced for a study of T-cell reconstitution after alpha-beta-depleted transplantation in children. Construction of the TCRbeta library involved unique molecular identifiers. TCRdb reprocessed the PCR reads with MiXCR, giving one entry per CDR3 protein. This sample yields around 200,000 distinct CDR3 sequences, of which less than 8% are seen a single time; around 3.1% belongs to the top ten. Germline CDR1 and CDR2: ENHRY and SYGVKD. The CDR3 runs 13 residues. With V trimmed by 11 bases and J by 1 base, 5 bases remained unmatched. This clonotype has ten or more counts.

This sequence was found in a human donor who donated a stem cell graft to a child with Wiskott-Aldrich syndrome. V and J are TRBV10-3 and TRBJ1-1, with TRBD1 matching 9 bases. This material consisted of PBMCs from the stem cell graft donor, taken from the stem cell graft. Written as DNA, the CDR3 is TGTGCCGTCTTGGGACAGGGGAACACTGAAGCTTTCTTT. It specifies CAVLGQGNTEAFF.